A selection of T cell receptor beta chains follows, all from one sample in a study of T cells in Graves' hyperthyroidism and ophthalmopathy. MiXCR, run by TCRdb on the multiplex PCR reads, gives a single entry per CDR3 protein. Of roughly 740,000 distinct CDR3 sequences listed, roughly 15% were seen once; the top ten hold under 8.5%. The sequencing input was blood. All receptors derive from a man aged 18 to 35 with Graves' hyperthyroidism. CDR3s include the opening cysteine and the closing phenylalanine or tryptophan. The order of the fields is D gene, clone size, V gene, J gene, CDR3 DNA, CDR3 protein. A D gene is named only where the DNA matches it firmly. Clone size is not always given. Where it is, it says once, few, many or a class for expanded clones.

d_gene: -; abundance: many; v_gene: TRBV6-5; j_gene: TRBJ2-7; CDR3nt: TGTGCCAGCAGTTACTCAACTCCCGGTGGTTACGAGCAGTACTTC; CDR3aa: CASSYSTPGGYEQYF
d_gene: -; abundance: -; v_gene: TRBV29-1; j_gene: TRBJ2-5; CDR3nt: TGCAGCGTCACTCGCGGGGTGAGAGGGGCTCAGACCCAGTACTTC; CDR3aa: CSVTRGVRGAQTQYF
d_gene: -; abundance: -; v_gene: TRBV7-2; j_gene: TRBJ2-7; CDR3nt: TGTGCCAGCAGCCGATCTGTATACGAGCAGTACTTC; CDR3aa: CASSRSVYEQYF
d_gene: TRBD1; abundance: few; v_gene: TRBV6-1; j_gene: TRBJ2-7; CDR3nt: TGTGCCAGCAGTGAATGGTCAGGGGGCCGTTACGAGCAGTACTTC; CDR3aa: CASSEWSGGRYEQYF
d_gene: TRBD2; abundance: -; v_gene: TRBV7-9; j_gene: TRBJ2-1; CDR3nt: TGTGCCAGCAGCGCCCGTGGACTAGCGGGATATAACAATGAGCAGTTCTTC; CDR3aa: CASSARGLAGYNNEQFF
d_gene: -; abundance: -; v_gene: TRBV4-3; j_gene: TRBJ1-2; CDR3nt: TGCGCCAGCAGCCAAGGGGAGGACAGATACTATGGCTACACCTTC; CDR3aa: CASSQGEDRYYGYTF
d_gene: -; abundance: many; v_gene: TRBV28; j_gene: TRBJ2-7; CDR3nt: TGTGCCGTTACAGGGGGGGGCTGGGCCTACGAGCAGTACTTC; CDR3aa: CAVTGGGWAYEQYF
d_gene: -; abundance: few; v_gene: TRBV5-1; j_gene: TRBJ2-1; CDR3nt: TGCGCCAGCAGCTTGGTCTGGGCTGCGCGGTACAATGAGCAGTTCTTC; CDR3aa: CASSLVWAARYNEQFF
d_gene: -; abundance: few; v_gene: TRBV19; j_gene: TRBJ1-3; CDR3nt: TGTGCCAGTAGTATAGGTGGTTCTGGAAACACCATATATTTT; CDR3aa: CASSIGGSGNTIYF
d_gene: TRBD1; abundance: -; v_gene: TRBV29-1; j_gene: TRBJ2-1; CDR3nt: TGCAGCGTTGGACCCCGGGACAGAGACAATGAGCAGTTCTTC; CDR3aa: CSVGPRDRDNEQFF
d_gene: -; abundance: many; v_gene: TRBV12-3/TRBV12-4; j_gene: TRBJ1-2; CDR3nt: TGTGCCAGCAGCCAGGGGTTAGCTAACTATGGCTACACCTTC; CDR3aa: CASSQGLANYGYTF
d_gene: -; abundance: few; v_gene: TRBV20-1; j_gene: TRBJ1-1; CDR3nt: TGCAGTGCTTGGGACGGGACCCCCTTATCTGAAGCTTTCTTT; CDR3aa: CSAWDGTPLSEAFF
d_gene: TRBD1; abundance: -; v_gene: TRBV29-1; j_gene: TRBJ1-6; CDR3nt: TGCAGCGTCGGTTCAGGGGGCGATAATTCACCCCTCCACTTT; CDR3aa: CSVGSGGDNSPLHF
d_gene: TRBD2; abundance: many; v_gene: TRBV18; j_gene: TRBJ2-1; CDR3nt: TGTGCCAGCCAAGGGAGCGGGAGGGCCTACAATGAGCAGTTCTTC; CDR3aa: CASQGSGRAYNEQFF
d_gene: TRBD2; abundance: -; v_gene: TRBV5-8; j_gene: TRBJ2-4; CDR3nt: TGTGCCAGCAGCTTACGGGGAGGGTCCAAAAACATTCAGTACTTC; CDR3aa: CASSLRGGSKNIQYF
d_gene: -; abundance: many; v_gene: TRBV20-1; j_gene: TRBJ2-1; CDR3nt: TGCAGTGCTAGACAGTACAATGAGCAGTTCTTC; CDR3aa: CSARQYNEQFF
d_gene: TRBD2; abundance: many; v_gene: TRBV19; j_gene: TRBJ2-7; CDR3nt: TGTGCCAGTAGCCACGGGGGGGGCTACGAGCAGTACTTC; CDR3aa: CASSHGGGYEQYF
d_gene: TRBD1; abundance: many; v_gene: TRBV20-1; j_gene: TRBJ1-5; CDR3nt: TGCAGTGCTAGCGGTGGGACAGGGAGGAATCAGCCCCAGCATTTT; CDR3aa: CSASGGTGRNQPQHF
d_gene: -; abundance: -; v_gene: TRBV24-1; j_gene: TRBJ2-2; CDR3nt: TGTGCCACCAGTGAGCACATGAACACCGGGGAGCTGTTTTTT; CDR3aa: CATSEHMNTGELFF
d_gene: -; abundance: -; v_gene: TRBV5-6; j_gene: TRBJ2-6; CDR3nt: TGTGCCAGCAGCGGAATGGGTCGGTTCTCTGGGGCCAACGTCCTGACTTTC; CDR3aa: CASSGMGRFSGANVLTF
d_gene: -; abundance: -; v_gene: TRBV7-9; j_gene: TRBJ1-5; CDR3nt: TGTGCCAGCAGCTTAGAAACAGGGCCCCAGCATTTT; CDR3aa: CASSLETGPQHF
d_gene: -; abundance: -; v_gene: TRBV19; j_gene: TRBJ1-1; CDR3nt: TGTGCCAGTACCCTCAGGAACCCCACTGAAGCTTTCTTT; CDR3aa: CASTLRNPTEAFF
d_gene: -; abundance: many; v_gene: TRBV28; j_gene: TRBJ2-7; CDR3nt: TGTGCCAGCAGTTCCCTCCTCGAGCAGTACTTC; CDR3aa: CASSSLLEQYF
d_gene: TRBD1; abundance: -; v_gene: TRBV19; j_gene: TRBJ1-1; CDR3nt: TGTGCCAGTAGTAGGACGAGGCAGGGGGCTGATGAAGCTTTCTTT; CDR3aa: CASSRTRQGADEAFF
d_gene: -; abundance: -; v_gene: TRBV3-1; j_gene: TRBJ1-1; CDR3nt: TGTGCCAGCAGCCAAGGATCAGGGTACACTGAAGCTTTCTTT; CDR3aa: CASSQGSGYTEAFF
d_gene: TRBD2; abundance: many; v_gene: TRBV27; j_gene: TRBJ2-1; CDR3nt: TGTGCCAGCAGGCCGGGACTAGGCAATGAGCAGTTCTTC; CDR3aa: CASRPGLGNEQFF
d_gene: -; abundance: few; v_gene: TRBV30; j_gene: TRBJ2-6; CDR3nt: TGTGCCTGGAGCTATTACTCTGGGGCCAACGTCCTGACTTTC; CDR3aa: CAWSYYSGANVLTF
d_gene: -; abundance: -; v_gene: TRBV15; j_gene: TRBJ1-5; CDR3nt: TGTGCCACCAGCGGAGAGAGAGGATGGGGGGGTCAGCCCCAGCATTTT; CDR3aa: CATSGERGWGGQPQHF
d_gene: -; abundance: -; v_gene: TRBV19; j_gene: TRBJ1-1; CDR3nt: TGTGCCAGTAGTATAGATCTGGGGGGAACTGAAGCTTTCTTT; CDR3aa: CASSIDLGGTEAFF
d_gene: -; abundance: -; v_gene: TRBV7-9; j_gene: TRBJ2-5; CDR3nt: TGTGCCAGCAGCAAAACCGAGGGGACGGGGACCCAGTACTTC; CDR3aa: CASSKTEGTGTQYF
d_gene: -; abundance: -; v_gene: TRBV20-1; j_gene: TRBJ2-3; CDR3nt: TGCAGTGCTAGAGGACTTCCTCTGAGAGATACGCAGTATTTT; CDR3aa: CSARGLPLRDTQYF
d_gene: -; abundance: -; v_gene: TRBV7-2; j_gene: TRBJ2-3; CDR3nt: TGTGCCAGCAGCTTAGTGTCGGCCCTCGATACGCAGTATTTT; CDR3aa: CASSLVSALDTQYF
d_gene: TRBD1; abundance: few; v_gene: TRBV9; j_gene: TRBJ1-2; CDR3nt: TGTGCCAGCAGCGGAGAACGGGGGACAGGGGCCCTATATGGCTACACCTTC; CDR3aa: CASSGERGTGALYGYTF
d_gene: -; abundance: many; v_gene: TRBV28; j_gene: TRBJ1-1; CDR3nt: TGTGCCTGCAAGGGGCCGAACACTGAAGCTTTCTTT; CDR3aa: CACKGPNTEAFF
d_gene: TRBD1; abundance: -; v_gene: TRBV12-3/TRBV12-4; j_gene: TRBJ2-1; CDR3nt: TGTGCCACGAATCCCGGGACAGCAACAGTCGATGAGCAGTTCTTC; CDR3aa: CATNPGTATVDEQFF
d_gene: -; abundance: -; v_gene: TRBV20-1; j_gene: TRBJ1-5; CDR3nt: TGCAGTGCTAGAACCGGGGTAAATAGCAATCAGCCCCAGCATTTT; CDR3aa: CSARTGVNSNQPQHF
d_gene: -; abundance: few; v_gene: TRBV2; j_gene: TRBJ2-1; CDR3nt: TGTGCCAGCCTAAGTTCTGGGGGGGAGCAGTTCTTC; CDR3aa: CASLSSGGEQFF
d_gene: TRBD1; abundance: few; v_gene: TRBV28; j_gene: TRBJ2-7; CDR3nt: TGTGCCAGCAGCACAGGGGAATCCTACGAGCAGTACTTC; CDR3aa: CASSTGESYEQYF
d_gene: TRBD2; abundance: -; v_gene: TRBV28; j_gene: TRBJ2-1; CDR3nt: TGTGCCAGCAGTGCGGGACTAGCGGCCTCAGGGAATGAGCAGTTCTTC; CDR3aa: CASSAGLAASGNEQFF
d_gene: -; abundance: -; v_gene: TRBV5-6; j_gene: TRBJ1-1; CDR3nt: TGTGCCAGCAGCGGGAACAGGGTTCGGACTGAAGCTTTCTTT; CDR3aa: CASSGNRVRTEAFF
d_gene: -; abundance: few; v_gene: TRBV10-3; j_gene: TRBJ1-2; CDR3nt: TGTGCCATCAGTGCACTTGGGACCAACTATGGCTACACCTTC; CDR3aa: CAISALGTNYGYTF
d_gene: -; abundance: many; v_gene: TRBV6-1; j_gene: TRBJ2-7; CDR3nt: TGTGCCAGCACCACCATTGGGACCCAGGGGAGGTACGAGCAGTACTTC; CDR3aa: CASTTIGTQGRYEQYF
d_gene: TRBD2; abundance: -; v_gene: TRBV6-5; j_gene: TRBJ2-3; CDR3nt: TGTGCCAGCAGTTACTCCAACCGGGAGGAAGCAGATACGCAGTATTTT; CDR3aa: CASSYSNREEADTQYF
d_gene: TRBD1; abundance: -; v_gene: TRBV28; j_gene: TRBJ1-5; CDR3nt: TGTGCCAGCAGTATAAGACAGGGCATCTACAATCAGCCCCAGCATTTT; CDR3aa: CASSIRQGIYNQPQHF
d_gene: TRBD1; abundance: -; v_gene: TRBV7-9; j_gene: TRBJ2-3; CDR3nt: TGTGCCAGCAGCTTTGGACAGGGGACGCAGTATTTT; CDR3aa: CASSFGQGTQYF
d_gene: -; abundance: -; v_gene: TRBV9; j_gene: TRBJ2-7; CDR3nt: TGTGCCAGCAGCCCCTACGGAGACGAGCAGTACTTC; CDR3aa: CASSPYGDEQYF
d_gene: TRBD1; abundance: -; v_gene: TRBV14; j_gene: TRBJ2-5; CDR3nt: TGTGCCAGCAGCCAAGGGACAGGGGGGGAGACCCAGTACTTC; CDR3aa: CASSQGTGGETQYF
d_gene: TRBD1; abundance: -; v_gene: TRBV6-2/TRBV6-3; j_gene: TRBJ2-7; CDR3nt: TGTGCCAGCAGTTTCCCTCCGGGACAGGGGACCTACGAGCAGTACTTC; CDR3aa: CASSFPPGQGTYEQYF
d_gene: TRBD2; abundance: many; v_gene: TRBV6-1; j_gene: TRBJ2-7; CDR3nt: TGTGCCAGCAAATCGGGGCTAGCGGGACCGGCCGAGCAGTACTTC; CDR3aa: CASKSGLAGPAEQYF
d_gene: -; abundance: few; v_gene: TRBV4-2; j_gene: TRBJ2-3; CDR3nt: TGTGCCAGCAGCCAGGCACCGTATAGCGGTTTCTTAGAAGATACGCAGTATTTT; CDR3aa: CASSQAPYSGFLEDTQYF
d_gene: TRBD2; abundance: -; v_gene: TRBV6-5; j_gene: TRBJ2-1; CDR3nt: TGTGCCAGCAGTTACTCGGTCTCTCGCGGGAGAACAGAGGAGCAGTTCTTC; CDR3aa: CASSYSVSRGRTEEQFF
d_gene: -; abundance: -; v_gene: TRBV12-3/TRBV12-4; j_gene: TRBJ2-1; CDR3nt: TGTGCCAGCAGTGGTATCCGGGAGTTGTACAATGAGCAGTTCTTC; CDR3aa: CASSGIRELYNEQFF
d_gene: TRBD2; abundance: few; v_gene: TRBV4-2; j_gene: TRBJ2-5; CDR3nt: TGTGCCAGCAGCCGGGGACTAGAAGAAGAGACCCAGTACTTC; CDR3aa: CASSRGLEEETQYF
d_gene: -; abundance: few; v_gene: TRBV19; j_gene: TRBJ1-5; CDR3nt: TGTGCCAGTCTGGCGTGGGGGGAGACGGGGCATCAGCCCCAGCATTTT; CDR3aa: CASLAWGETGHQPQHF
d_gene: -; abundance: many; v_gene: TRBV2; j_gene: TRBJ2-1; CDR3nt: TGTGCCAGCAGTGAAGCAGTCGGGGAGAGCTCCTACAATGAGCAGTTCTTC; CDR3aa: CASSEAVGESSYNEQFF
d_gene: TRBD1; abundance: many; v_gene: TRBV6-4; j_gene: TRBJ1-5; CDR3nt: TGTGCCAGCAGTGACCCCTGGGACAGGGTCGGACGTCAGCCCCAGCATTTT; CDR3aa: CASSDPWDRVGRQPQHF
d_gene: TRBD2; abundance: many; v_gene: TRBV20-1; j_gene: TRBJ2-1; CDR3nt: TGCAGTGCTAGAGATTCGGCGGGAGGGATCGATGAGCAGTTCTTC; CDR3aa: CSARDSAGGIDEQFF
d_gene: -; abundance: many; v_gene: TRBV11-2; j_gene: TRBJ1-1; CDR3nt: TGTGCCAGCAGCTCCGGGCCAATAATCCCTGAAGCTTTCTTT; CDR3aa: CASSSGPIIPEAFF